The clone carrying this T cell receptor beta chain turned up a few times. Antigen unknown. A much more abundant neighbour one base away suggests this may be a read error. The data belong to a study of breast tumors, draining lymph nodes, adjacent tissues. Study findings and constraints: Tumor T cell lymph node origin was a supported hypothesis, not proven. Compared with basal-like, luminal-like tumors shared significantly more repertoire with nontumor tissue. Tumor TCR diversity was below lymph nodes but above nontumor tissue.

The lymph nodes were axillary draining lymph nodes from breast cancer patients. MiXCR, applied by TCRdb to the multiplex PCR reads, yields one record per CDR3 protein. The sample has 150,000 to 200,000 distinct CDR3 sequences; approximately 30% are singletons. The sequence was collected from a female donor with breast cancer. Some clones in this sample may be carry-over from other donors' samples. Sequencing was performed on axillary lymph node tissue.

In DNA, the CDR3 is TGCAGCGTGTCCCGGAGGGCCTCCTACAATGGGCAGTTCTTC. It specifies CSVSRRASYNGQFF. The V and J genes are TRBV29-1 and TRBJ2-1; a weak D match, TRBD2 (6 bases). CDR1 and CDR2 (germline): SQVTM, ANQGSEA. This CDR3 region has 14 residues.